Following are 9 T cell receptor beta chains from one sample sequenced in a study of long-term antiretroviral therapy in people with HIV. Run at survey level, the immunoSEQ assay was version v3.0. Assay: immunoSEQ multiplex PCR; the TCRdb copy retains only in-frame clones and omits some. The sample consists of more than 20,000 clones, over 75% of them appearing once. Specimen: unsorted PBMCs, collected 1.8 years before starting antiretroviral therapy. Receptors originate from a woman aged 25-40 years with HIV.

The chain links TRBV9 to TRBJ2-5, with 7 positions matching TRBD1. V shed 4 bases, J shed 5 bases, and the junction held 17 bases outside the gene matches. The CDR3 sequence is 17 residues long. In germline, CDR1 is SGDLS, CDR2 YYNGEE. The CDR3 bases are TGTGCCAGCAGCCCAGGGGGAGAGGCCATCTTCGGGGAGACCCAGTACTTC. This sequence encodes CASSPGGEAIFGETQYF.

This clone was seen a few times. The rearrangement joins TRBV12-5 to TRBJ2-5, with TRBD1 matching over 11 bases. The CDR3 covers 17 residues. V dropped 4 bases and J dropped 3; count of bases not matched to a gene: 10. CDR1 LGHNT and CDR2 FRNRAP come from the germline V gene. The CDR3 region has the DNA TGTGCTAGTGGTTCGACTTATGGGACAGGGGGTAAAGAGACCCAGTACTTC. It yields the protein CASGSTYGTGGKETQYF.

CDR3 residues: CAWSVLGELFF. CDR3 coding DNA: TGTGCCTGGAGTGTACTCGGGGAGCTGTTTTTT. V is TRBV30 and J is TRBJ2-2; the D is unclear. Trimming pared 0 bases from V and 7 bases from J, leaving 3 bases between. This CDR3 spans 11 amino acids. CDR1 and CDR2 from the germline V gene are GTSNPN and SVGIG (reference sequence).

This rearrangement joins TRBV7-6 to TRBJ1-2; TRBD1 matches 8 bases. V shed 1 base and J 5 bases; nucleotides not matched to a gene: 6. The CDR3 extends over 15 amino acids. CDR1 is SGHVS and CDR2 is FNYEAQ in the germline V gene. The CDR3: CASSLGRQGLYGYTF. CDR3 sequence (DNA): TGTGCCAGCAGCTTAGGACGACAGGGGCTATATGGCTACACCTTC.

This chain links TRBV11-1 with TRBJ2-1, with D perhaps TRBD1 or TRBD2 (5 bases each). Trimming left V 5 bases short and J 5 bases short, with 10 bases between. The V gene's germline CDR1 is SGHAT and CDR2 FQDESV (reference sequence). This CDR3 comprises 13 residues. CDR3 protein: CASSLGVNNEQFF. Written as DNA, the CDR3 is TGTGCCAGCAGCCTGGGGGTGAACAATGAGCAGTTCTTC.

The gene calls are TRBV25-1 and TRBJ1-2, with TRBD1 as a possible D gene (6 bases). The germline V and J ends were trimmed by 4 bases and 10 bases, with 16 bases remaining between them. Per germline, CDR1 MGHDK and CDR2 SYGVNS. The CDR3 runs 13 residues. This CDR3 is CASSVPGGRHYTF. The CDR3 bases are TGTGCCAGCAGTGTTCCGGGGGGCCGGCACTACACCTTC.

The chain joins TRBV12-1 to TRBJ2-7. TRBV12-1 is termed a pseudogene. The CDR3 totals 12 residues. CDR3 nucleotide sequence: TGTGCCAGCAGCACGAGCTCCTACGAGCAGTACGTC. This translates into CASSTSSYEQYV.

DNA for the CDR3: TGCGCCAGCAGCTTGGGATTGGCAGTTAGCACAGATACGCAGTATTTT. As protein: CASSLGLAVSTDTQYF. V is TRBV5-1 and J is TRBJ2-3; no reliable D call. The CDR3 has 16 amino acids. Trimming stripped 0 bases from V and 0 bases from J, with 11 bases between. From germline, CDR1 is SGHRS and CDR2 YFSETQ.

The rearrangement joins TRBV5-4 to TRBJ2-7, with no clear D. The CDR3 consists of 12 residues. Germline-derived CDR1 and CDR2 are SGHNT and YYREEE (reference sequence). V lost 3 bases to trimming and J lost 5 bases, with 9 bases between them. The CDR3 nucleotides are TGTGCCAGCAGCTCTAGTCCGAACGAGCAGTACTTC. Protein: CASSSSPNEQYF.